Here is one T cell receptor (beta chain) with its context. Cohort 3 donors counted as recovered after two negative PCRs, clearance, or resolved symptoms. This specimen comes from a study of blood T cell repertoires in COVID-19. Background on the study: Researchers got acute and convalescent COVID-19 samples from the United States, Italy and Spain.

Germline values: CDR1 MDHEN, CDR2 SYDVKM. Unmatched junction bases numbered 9, after V lost 7 bases and J lost 7 bases. The CDR3 runs to 15 residues. The table came from immunoSEQ multiplex PCR; TCRdb's copy has only in-frame clones and leaves some out. In the table there are a few hundred thousand clones, 80% to 95% of which are singletons. The chain employs TRBV28 and TRBJ2-1, with 11 bases lining up with TRBD2. The TCR sequence derives from a young man who had recovered from COVID-19. The sequenced sample consisted of PBMCs or T cells enriched from blood (not recorded which). Written as DNA, the CDR3 is TGTGCCAGCACCCAACTAGCGGGAGACTCGAATGAGCAGTTCTTC. Its translation: CASTQLAGDSNEQFF.